The 14 T cell receptor beta chains given below trace back to one sample, sequenced in a study of blood T cells in healthy people across ages. With a J-beta primer mix and a sample-barcoded 5' primer, a second PCR ran about 7 to 11 cycles. In TCRdb, the 5' RACE reads were re-called with MiXCR into one record per CDR3 protein. The repertoire consists of hundreds of thousands of distinct CDR3 sequences, with roughly 64% occurring once and the leading ten covering around 22%. Sequenced material: blood. These receptor sequences come from a man in his thirties or forties in good health.

This chain links TRBV5-1 with TRBJ2-5; the match to TRBD1 covers 7 bases. Trimming cost V 5 bases and J 5 bases; bases outside gene matches: 6. This CDR3 spans 13 amino acids. Germline CDR1 and CDR2: SGHRS and YFSETQ. DNA of the CDR3: TGCGCCAGCAGTGACAGGGTAGGGGAGACCCAGTACTTC. The encoded protein is CASSDRVGETQYF.

In this sample, this clonotype turned up a few times. The V gene is TRBV29-1, the J gene TRBJ2-1, with D tentatively TRBD2 (5 bases). V was shortened by 5 bases and J by 0 bases, with 14 bases between the two germline ends. The CDR3 runs 15 residues. The germline V gene has CDR1 SQVTM and CDR2 ANQGSEA. CDR3 DNA sequence: TGCAGCGTTCCCGGAGGATCAAGCTCCTACAATGAGCAGTTCTTC. Translated, it gives CSVPGGSSSYNEQFF.

This chain joins TRBV20-1 and TRBJ2-1; TRBD2 might be the D (6 bases). V shed 5 bases and J shed 10 bases, with 21 bases lying between them. The germline V gene has CDR1 DFQATT and CDR2 SNEGSKA (reference sequence). CDR3 length: 14 amino acids. The CDR3 DNA sequence: TGCAGTGCTCGTCGACCAGGGACTGCCCACGAGCAGTTCTTC. Translating gives CSARRPGTAHEQFF.

This clonotype was seen just once. This chain joins TRBV20-1 and TRBJ2-7; 7 nucleotides align to TRBD1. This CDR3 contains 13 residues. Trimming took 5 bases from V and 5 from J; bases not matched to a gene: 9. CDR1 is DFQATT, CDR2 SNEGSKA, per germline (reference sequence). CDR3 nucleotides: TGCAGTGCTCAGGAAGAAAGGGGGCACGAGCAGTACTTC. Translating it yields CSAQEERGHEQYF.

This clonotype appeared a few times. The chain uses TRBV5-1 and TRBJ2-7; D may be TRBD2 (6 bases). V lost 7 bases, J lost 2 bases, and 13 bases lay in between. The CDR3 has 13 amino acids. Germline CDR1 and CDR2: SGHRS and YFSETQ. The DNA for the CDR3 is TGCGCCAGCTCGGCGGGGATTACCTACGAGCAGTACTTC. Its protein is CASSAGITYEQYF.

V gene TRBV7-2 combines with J gene TRBJ2-7; the D gene could be TRBD1 or TRBD2 (6 bases each). Trimming shortened V by 5 bases and J by 6 bases, and 11 bases separated the two germline ends. CDR1 and CDR2 (germline): SGHTA, FQGNSA. This CDR3 spans 12 amino acids. CDR3 DNA: TGTGCCAGCAGCCGAGGGGGGAGCGAGCAGTACTTC. Translating it yields CASSRGGSEQYF.

This clonotype was observed many times. The V gene is TRBV4-2, the J gene TRBJ2-7, with 8 bases matching TRBD2. Losses at the gene ends were 3 bases for V and 3 bases for J; bases not matched to a gene: 7. This CDR3 has 15 residues. CDR1 and CDR2 from the germline V gene are LGHNA and YNFKEQ. CDR3 in amino acids: CASSQPGLGDYEQYF. For the CDR3, the DNA is TGTGCCAGCAGCCAGCCGGGACTAGGGGACTACGAGCAGTACTTC.

The V and J genes are TRBV4-2 and TRBJ2-6, with D possibly being TRBD1 (5 bases). V lost 4 bases and J 0 bases, leaving 10 bases between the germline ends. This CDR3 is built from 16 residues. Germline V CDR1 and CDR2: LGHNA, YNFKEQ. In nucleotides, the CDR3 is TGTGCCAGCAGCCCGAGACAGAACTCTGGGGCCAACGTCCTGACTTTC. It specifies CASSPRQNSGANVLTF.

CDR3: CASSYGPLSGANVLTF. In DNA form, the CDR3 reads TGCGCCAGCAGCTATGGACCGCTCTCTGGGGCCAACGTCCTGACTTTC. The chain joins TRBV5-1 to TRBJ2-6, with D unresolved. This CDR3 is 16 amino acids long. Germline V gene data show CDR1 as SGHRS and CDR2 as YFSETQ. V was shortened by 3 bases and J by 0 bases, with 10 bases between the two germline ends.

The chain joins TRBV20-1 to TRBJ2-7, with 11 bases aligning to TRBD2. V lost 5 bases and J lost 7; bases outside the gene matches: 16. The germline V gene encodes CDR1 DFQATT and CDR2 SNEGSKA (reference sequence). The length of the CDR3 is 16 residues. CDR3 sequence reads: CSAQKTSGRYDNEQYF. As DNA, the CDR3 is TGCAGTGCTCAGAAAACTAGCGGGAGATACGACAATGAGCAGTACTTC.

The chain recombines TRBV29-1 with TRBJ2-2; D possibly uses TRBD1 or TRBD2 (5 bases each). V was cut by 7 bases and J by 0 bases, with 12 bases left in between. Germline V gene lookup returns CDR1 SQVTM and CDR2 ANQGSEA. The CDR3 is 14 amino acids. The CDR3 bases are TGCAGCGGCCGGGTGGGGGCGAACACCGGGGAGCTGTTTTTT. This translates into CSGRVGANTGELFF.

This sequence joins TRBV20-1 and TRBJ2-1; no reliable D call. Germline CDR1 is DFQATT and CDR2 is SNEGSKA (reference sequence). The CDR3 has 15 amino acids. V was pared by 5 bases and J by 6 bases, with 20 bases between. CDR3 residues: CSADKTFSVSNEQFF. The DNA of the CDR3 is TGCAGTGCTGACAAGACGTTTTCAGTTAGCAATGAGCAGTTCTTC.

The chain carries TRBV7-2 and TRBJ2-5; 10 positions match TRBD1. There are 17 residues in the CDR3. Germline V gene lookup returns CDR1 SGHTA and CDR2 FQGNSA. Trimming removed 1 base from V and 4 bases from J; junction bases left unmatched: 9. The CDR3 loop is CASSLEGDRGGGETQYF. CDR3 nucleotides: TGTGCCAGCAGCTTAGAGGGGGACAGGGGAGGCGGAGAGACCCAGTACTTC.

The V call is TRBV5-5, the J call TRBJ1-2; D unresolved. V lost 5 bases and J lost 8, with 19 bases in between. Germline CDR1 reads SGHKS; CDR2 reads YYEKEE (reference sequence). The CDR3 extends over 14 amino acids. CDR3 nucleotides: TGTGCCAGCAGGCTGCGGGAAGAGTTGGGAGGCTACACCTTC. Translation gives CASRLREELGGYTF.